One T cell receptor beta chain is described in this entry. The data stem from a study of cytomegalovirus exposure and HLA in healthy donors. Use of 60 Vbeta and 13 Jbeta primers characterized the PCR. TCRdb keeps only in-frame clones here, not all; method: immunoSEQ multiplex PCR. The sample has about 140,000 clones, approximately 80% seen once. Trimming took off 3 bases at V and 4 bases at J, with 12 bases between the two ends. The CDR3 is 14 residues long. Germline CDR1 is SEHNR and CDR2 is FQNEAQ (reference sequence). The clonotype comes from a young woman in good health and CMV-seropositive. The rearrangement joins TRBV7-9 to TRBJ1-2; TRBD1 is a possible D gene (6 bases). Sequencing used PBMCs. CDR3 DNA sequence: TGTGCCAGCAGCTTTAAGGGGGGGTCCTATGGCTACACCTTC. Amino acids: CASSFKGGSYGYTF.